This T cell receptor (beta chain) emerged from a study of T-cell memory formation after mild COVID-19. Losses at the gene ends were 4 bases for V and 3 bases for J; bases not matched to a gene: 11. The CDR3 covers 16 residues. Germline V gene data show CDR1 as SQVTM and CDR2 as ANQGSEA. From the 5' RACE reads, TCRdb called clonotypes with MiXCR, one entry per CDR3 protein. The sample carries under 90,000 distinct CDR3 sequences, 11% to 15% recorded once. Study outcomes and limitations: CD8+ contracting clones occupied EMRA, while CD4+ ones occupied mainly CM and EM. Cross-reactive memory appears to have joined, as suggested by some responding clones showing up in pre-infection memory. Day 15 to 85 contractors were CD4/CD8 balanced; later expanders leaned CD4+.

On this clonotype: The antigen remains undetermined.

The clonotype comes from an adult woman who had mild COVID-19 (a few samples of this study predate the infection). Cell type and time point are not known. The chain joins TRBV29-1 to TRBJ2-3; 9 nucleotides match TRBD1. Sequenced input: PBMCs or a T cell subset sorted from them (not recorded which). The CDR3 nucleotides are TGCAGCGTTGTTGGGGGGACAGGGAAACTTACAGATACGCAGTATTTT. Amino acid sequence: CSVVGGTGKLTDTQYF.